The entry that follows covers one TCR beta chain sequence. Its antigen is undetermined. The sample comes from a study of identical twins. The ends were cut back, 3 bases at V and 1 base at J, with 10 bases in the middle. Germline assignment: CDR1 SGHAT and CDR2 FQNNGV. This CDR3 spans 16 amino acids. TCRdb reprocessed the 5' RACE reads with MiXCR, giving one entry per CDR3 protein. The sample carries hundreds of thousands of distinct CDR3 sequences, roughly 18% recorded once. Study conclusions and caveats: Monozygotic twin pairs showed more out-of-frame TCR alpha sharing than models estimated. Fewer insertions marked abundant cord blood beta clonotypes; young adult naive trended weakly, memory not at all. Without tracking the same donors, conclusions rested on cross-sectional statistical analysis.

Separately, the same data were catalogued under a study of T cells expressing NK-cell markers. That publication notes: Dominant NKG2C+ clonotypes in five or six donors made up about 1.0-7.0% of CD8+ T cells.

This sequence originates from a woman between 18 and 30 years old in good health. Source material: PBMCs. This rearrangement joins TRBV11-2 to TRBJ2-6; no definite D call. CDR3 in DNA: TGTGCCAGCAGCTTTGATCGCTATTCTGGGGCCAACGTCCTGACTTTC. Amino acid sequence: CASSFDRYSGANVLTF.